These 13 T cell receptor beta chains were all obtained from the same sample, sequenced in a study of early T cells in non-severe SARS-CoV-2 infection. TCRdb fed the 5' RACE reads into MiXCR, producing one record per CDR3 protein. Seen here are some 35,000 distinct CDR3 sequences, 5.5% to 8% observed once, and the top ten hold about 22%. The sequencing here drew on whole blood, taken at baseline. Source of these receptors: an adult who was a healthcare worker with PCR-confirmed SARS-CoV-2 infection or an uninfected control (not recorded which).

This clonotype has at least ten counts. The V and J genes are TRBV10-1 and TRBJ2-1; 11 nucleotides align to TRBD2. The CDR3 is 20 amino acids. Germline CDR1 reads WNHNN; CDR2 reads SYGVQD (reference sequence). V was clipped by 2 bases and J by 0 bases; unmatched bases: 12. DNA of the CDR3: TGCGCCAGCAGTGAGAGACGGAGTAGCGGGGGGGCCTTCTCCTACAATGAGCAGTTCTTC. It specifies CASSERRSSGGAFSYNEQFF.

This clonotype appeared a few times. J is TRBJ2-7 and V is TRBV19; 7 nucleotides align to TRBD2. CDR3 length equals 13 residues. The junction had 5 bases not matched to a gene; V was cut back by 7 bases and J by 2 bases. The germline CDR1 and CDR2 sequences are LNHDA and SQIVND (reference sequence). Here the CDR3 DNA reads TGTGCCAGTAAGCCTAGCGGAGCCTACGAGCAGTACTTC. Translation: CASKPSGAYEQYF. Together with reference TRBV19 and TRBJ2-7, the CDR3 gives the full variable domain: DGGITQSPKYLFRKEGQNVTLSCEQNLNHDAMYWYRQDPGQGLRLIYYSQIVNDFQKGDIAEGYSVSREKKESFPLTVTSAQKNPTAFYLCASKPSGAYEQYFGPGTRLTVT.

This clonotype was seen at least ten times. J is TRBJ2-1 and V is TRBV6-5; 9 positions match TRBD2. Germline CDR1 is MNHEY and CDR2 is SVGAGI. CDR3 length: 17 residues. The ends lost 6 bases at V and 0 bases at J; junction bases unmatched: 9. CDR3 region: CASSRLAGAASYNEQFF. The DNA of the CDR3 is TGTGCCAGCAGCCGATTAGCGGGAGCCGCCTCCTACAATGAGCAGTTCTTC.

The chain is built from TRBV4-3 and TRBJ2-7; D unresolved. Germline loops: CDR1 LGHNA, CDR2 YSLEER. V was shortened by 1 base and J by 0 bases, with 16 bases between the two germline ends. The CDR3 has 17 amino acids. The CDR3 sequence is CASSQVKQVSYSYEQYF. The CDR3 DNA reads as TGCGCCAGCAGCCAAGTAAAGCAGGTGTCGTACTCCTACGAGCAGTACTTC.

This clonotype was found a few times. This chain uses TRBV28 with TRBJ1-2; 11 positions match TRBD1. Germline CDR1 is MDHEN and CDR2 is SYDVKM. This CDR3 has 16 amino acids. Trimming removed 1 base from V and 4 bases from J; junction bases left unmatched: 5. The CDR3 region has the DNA TGTGCCAGCAGTTTATTTACGGGACAGGGGGTCTATGGCTACACCTTC. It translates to CASSLFTGQGVYGYTF.

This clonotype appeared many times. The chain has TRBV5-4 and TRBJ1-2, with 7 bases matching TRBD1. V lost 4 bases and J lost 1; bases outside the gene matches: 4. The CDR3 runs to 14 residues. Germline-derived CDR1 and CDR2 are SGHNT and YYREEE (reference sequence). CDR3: CASSVGQINYGYTF. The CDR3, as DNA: TGTGCCAGCAGCGTGGGACAGATTAACTATGGCTACACCTTC.

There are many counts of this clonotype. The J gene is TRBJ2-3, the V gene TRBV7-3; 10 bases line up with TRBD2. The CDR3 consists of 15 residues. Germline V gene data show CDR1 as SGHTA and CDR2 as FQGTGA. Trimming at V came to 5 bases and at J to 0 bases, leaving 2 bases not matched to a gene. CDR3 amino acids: CASSPTSGSTDTQYF. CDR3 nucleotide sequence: TGTGCCAGCAGCCCGACTAGCGGGAGCACAGATACGCAGTATTTT.

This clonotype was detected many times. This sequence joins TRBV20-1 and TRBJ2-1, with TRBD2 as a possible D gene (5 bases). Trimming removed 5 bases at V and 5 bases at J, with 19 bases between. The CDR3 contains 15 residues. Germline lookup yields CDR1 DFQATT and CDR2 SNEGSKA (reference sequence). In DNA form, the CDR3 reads TGCAGTGCTCTGGTCCGGGGTAGCCCTGACAATGAGCAGTTCTTC. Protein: CSALVRGSPDNEQFF.

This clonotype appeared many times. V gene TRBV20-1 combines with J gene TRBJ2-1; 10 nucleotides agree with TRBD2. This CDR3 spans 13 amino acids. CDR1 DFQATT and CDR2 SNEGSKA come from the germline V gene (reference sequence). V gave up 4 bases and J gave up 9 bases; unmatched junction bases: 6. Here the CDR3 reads CSAKGTSVVEQFF. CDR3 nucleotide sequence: TGCAGTGCTAAGGGGACTAGCGTGGTTGAGCAGTTCTTC.

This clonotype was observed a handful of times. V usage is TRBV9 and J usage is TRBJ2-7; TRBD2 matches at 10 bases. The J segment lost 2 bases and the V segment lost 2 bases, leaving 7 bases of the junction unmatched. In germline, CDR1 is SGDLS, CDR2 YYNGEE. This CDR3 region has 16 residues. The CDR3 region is CASSVGASGSAYEQYF. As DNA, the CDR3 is TGTGCCAGCAGCGTGGGGGCTAGCGGGAGTGCCTACGAGCAGTACTTC.

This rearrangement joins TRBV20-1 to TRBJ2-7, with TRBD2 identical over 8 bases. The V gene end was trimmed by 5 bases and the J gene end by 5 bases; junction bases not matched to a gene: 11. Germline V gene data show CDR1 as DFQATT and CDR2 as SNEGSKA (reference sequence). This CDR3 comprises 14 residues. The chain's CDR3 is CSAPHGTRFHEQYF. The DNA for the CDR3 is TGCAGTGCTCCGCACGGGACTAGGTTCCACGAGCAGTACTTC.

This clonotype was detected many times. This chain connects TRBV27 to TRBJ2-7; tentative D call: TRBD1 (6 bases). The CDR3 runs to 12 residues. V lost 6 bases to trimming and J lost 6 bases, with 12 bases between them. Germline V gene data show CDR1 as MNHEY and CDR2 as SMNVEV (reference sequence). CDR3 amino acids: CASSFDRREQYF. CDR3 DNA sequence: TGTGCCAGCAGCTTTGACAGGCGCGAGCAGTACTTC.

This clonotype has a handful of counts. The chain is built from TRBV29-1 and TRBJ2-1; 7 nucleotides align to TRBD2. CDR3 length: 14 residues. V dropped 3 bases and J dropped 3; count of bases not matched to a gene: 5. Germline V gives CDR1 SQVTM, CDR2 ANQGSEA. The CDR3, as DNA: TGCAGCGTTGATGCAGCGGGGATCTACAATGAGCAGTTCTTC. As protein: CSVDAAGIYNEQFF.